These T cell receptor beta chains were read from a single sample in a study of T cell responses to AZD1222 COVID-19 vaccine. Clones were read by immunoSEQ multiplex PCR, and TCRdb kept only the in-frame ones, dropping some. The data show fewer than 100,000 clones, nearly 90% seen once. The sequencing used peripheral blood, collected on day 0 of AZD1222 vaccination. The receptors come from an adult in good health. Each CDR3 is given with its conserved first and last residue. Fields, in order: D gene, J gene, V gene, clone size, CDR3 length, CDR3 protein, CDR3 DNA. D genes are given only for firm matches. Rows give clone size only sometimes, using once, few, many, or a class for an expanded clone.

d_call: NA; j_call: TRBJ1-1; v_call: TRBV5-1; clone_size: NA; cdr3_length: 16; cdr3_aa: CASSPGLGAGDTEAFF; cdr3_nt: TGCGCCAGCAGCCCCGGATTGGGGGCCGGTGACACTGAAGCTTTCTTT
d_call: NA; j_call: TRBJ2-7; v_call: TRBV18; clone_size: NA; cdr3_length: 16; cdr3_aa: CASSRRLNSGIYEQYF; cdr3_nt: TGTGCCAGCTCCCGACGCCTAAATTCCGGGATCTACGAGCAGTACTTC
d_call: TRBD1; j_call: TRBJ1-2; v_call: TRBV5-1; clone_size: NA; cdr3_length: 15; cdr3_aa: CASRLEQGTGYGYTF; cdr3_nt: TGCGCCAGCAGGCTAGAACAGGGGACGGGATATGGCTACACCTTC
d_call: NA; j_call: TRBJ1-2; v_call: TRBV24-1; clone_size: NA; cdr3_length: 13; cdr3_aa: CATSDSLNYGYTF; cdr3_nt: TGTGCCACCAGTGATTCCCTTAACTATGGCTACACCTTC
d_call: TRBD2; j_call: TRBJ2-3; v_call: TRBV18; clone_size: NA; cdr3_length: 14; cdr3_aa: CASSSGARTDTQYF; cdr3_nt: TGTGCCAGCTCTAGCGGGGCGAGGACAGATACGCAGTATTTT
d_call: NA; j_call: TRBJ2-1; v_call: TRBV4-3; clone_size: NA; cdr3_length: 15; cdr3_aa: CASSQIWGSNNEQFF; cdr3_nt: TGCGCCAGCAGCCAAATCTGGGGTTCGAACAATGAGCAGTTCTTC
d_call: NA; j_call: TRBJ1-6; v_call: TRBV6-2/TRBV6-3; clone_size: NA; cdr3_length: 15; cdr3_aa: CASSSQSSYNSPLHF; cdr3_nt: TGTGCCAGCAGTTCGCAGAGCTCCTATAATTCACCCCTCCACTTT
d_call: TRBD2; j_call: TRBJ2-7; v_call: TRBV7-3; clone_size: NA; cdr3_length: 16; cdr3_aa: CASSLGGGGAVYEQYF; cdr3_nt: TGTGCCAGCAGCTTAGGCGGCGGGGGAGCCGTCTACGAGCAGTACTTC
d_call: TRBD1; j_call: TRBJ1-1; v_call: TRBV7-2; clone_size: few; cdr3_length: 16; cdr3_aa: CASSLAPLTGDFQAFF; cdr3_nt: TGTGCCAGCAGCTTAGCGCCGTTGACAGGGGATTTCCAAGCTTTCTTT
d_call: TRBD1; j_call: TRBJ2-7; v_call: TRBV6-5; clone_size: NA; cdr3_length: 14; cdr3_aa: CASSYSGTAYEQYF; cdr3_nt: TGTGCCAGCAGTTACTCTGGGACAGCGTACGAGCAGTACTTC
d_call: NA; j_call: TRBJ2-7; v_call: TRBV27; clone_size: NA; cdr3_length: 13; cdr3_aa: CASAKGTTYEQYF; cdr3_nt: TGTGCCAGCGCTAAAGGAACAACCTACGAGCAGTACTTC
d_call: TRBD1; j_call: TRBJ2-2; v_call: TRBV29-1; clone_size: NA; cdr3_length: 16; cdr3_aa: CSARRGDRGNTGELFF; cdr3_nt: TGCAGCGCCCGAAGGGGGGACAGGGGTAACACCGGGGAGCTGTTTTTT
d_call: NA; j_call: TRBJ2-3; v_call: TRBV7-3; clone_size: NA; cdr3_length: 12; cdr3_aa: CASSLMGDTQYF; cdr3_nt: TGTGCCAGCAGCTTAATGGGTGATACGCAGTATTTT
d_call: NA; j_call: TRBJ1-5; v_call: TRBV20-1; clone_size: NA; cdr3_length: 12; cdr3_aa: CSASTGEQPQHF; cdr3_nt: TGCAGTGCTAGTACGGGGGAACAGCCCCAGCATTTT
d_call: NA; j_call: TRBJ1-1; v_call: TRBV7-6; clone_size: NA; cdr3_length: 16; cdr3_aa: CASSLAGLVGNTEAFF; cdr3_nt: TGTGCCAGCAGCTTAGCAGGTTTAGTAGGAAACACTGAAGCTTTCTTT
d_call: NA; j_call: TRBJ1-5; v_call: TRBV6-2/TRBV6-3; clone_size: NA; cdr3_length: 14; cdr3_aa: CASSYRELNQPQHF; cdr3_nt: TGTGCCAGCAGTTACAGGGAGCTAAATCAGCCCCAGCATTTT
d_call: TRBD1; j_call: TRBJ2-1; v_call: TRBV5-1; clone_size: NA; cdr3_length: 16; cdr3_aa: CASSPTPTGAYNEQFF; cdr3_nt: TGCGCCAGCAGCCCAACCCCGACAGGGGCCTACAATGAGCAGTTCTTC
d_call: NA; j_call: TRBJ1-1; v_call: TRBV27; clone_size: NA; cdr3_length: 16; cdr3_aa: CASSLGLQEENTEAFF; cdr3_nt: TGTGCCAGCAGTTTGGGACTACAGGAGGAGAACACTGAAGCTTTCTTT
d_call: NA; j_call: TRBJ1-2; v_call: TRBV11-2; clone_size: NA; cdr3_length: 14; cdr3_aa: CASSLVSSGYGYTF; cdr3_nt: TGTGCCAGCAGCTTAGTTTCTAGTGGCTATGGCTACACCTTC
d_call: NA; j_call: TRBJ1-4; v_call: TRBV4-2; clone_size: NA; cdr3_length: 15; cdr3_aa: CASSQRTATNEKLFF; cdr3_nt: TGTGCCAGCAGCCAGCGGACGGCAACTAATGAAAAACTGTTTTTT
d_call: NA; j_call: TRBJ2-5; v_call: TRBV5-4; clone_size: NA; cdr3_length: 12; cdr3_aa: CASSTNQETQYF; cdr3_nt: TGTGCCAGCAGCACTAACCAAGAGACCCAGTACTTC
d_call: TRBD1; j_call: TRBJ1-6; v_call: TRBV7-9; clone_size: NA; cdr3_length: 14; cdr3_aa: CASSSDRGRSPLHF; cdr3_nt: TGTGCCAGCAGCTCCGACAGGGGACGGTCACCCCTCCACTTT
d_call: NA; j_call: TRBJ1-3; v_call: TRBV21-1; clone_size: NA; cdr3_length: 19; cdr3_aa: CASSKALGHLGLLGNTIYF; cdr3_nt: TGTGCCAGCAGCAAAGCGCTTGGACACCTAGGCCTACTTGGAAACACCATATATTTT
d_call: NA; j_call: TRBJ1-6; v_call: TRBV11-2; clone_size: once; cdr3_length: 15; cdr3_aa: CASSLLAGTASPLHF; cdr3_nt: TGTGCCAGCAGCCTGTTGGCAGGGACGGCCTCACCCCTCCACTTT
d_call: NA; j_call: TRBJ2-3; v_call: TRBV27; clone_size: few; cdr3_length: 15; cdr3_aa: CASSSWGAEGDTQYF; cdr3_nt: TGTGCCAGCAGTTCATGGGGGGCAGAAGGAGATACGCAGTATTTT
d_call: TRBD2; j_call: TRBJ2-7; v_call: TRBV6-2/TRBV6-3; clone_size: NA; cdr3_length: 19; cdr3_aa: CASSYSTGSGGDPGDEQYF; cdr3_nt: TGTGCCAGCAGTTACTCTACGGGTAGCGGGGGCGACCCTGGGGACGAGCAGTACTTC
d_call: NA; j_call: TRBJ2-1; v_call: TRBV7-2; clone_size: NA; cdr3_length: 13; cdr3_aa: CASSLVQINEQFF; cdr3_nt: TGTGCCAGCAGCTTAGTGCAGATCAATGAGCAGTTCTTC
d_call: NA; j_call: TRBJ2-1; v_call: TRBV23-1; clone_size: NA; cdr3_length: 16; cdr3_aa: CASSQSRRCRHNEQFF; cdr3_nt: TGCGCCAGCAGTCAATCTCGGAGATGTCGGCACAATGAGCAGTTCTTC
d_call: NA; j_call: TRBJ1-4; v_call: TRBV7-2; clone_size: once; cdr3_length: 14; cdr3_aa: CASSLSRVGEKLFF; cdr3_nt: TGTGCCAGCAGCTTATCGAGGGTGGGGGAAAAACTGTTTTTT
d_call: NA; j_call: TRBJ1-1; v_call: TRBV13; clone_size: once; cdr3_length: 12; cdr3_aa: CASSTRATEAFF; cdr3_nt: TGTGCCAGCAGCACGAGGGCCACTGAAGCTTTCTTT
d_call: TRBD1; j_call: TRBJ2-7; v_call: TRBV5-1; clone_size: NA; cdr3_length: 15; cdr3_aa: CASSWDRGTVYEQYF; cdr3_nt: TGCGCCAGCAGCTGGGACAGGGGTACGGTTTACGAGCAGTACTTC
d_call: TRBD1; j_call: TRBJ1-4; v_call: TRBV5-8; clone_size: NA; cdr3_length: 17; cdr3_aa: CASSLVEWTGTGEKLFF; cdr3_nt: TGTGCCAGCAGCTTGGTTGAGTGGACAGGGACGGGCGAAAAACTGTTTTTT
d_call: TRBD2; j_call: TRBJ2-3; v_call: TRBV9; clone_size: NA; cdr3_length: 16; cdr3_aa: CASSAASGLSTDTQYF; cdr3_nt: TGTGCCAGCAGCGCCGCTAGCGGACTAAGCACAGATACGCAGTATTTT
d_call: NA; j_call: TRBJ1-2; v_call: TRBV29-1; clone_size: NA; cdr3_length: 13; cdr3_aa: CSVATVEPYGYTF; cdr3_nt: TGCAGCGTGGCCACAGTGGAACCCTATGGCTACACCTTC
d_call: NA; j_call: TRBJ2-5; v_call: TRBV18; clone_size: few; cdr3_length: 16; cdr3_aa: CASSPLISVQEETQYF; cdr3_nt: TGTGCCAGCTCACCATTGATAAGCGTCCAGGAAGAGACCCAGTACTTC